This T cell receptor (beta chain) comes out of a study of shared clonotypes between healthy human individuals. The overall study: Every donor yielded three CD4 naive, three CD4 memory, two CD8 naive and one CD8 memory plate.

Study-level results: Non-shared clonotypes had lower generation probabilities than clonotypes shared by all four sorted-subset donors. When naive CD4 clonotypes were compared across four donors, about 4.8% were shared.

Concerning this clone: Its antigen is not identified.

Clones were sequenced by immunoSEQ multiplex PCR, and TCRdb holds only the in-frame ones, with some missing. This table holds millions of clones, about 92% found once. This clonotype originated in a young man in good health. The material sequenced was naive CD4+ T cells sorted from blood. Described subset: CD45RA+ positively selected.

The CDR3 reads CASSSPQISNQPQHF. CDR3 in DNA: TGTGCCAGCAGCTCACCACAGATTAGCAATCAGCCCCAGCATTTT. The chain carries TRBV5-8 and TRBJ1-5; no clear D. V lost 3 bases, J lost 0 bases, and 10 bases lay in between. CDR3 length: 15 amino acids. The V gene's germline CDR1 is SGHTS and CDR2 YDEGEE.